One sample yielded the 27 T cell receptor beta chains listed below, sequenced in a study of T cell repertoires in cytomegalovirus infection. TCRdb redid the calling of the reads with MiXCR, one entry per CDR3 protein. The sample holds 740,000 or so distinct CDR3 sequences, about 40% seen once. The material sequenced was PBMCs. Receptor source: a human donor in good health (CMV status not recorded). Some clones in this sample may be carry-over from other donors' samples.

The chain carries TRBV11-2 and TRBJ2-5, with D possibly TRBD2 on 5 matching bases. Between the trimmed V and J ends, which lost 5 bases and 2 bases, there was a span of 15 bases. The CDR3 runs to 15 residues. Germline V gene sequence: CDR1 SGHAT, CDR2 FQNNGV. For the CDR3, the DNA is TGTGCCAGCAGCCCTGGGGTCGGGGAACAAGAGACCCAGTACTTC. This translates into CASSPGVGEQETQYF.

The rearrangement uses TRBV9 and TRBJ2-7; D might be TRBD1 (5 bases). Trimming took off 3 bases at V and 5 bases at J, with 15 bases between the two ends. CDR1 and CDR2 (germline): SGDLS, YYNGEE. The CDR3 is made up of 14 amino acids. This CDR3 is CASSALAGPNEQYF. The CDR3 coding sequence is TGTGCCAGCAGCGCCCTTGCAGGGCCTAACGAGCAGTACTTC.

The rearrangement joins TRBV10-2 to TRBJ1-5; D is unclear. Trimming removed 0 bases at V and 1 base at J, with 7 bases between. Germline V CDR1 and CDR2: WSHSY, SAAADI. This CDR3 has 15 amino acids. DNA of the CDR3: TGCGCCAGCAGTGAGTCCGACAAAAGCAATCAGCCCCAGCATTTT. Its protein is CASSESDKSNQPQHF.

This clonotype occurred a few times. In DNA, the CDR3 is TGTGCCAGCACGCTTATAGCGGGAGGGCTGCCAGATACGCAGTATTTT. Protein product: CASTLIAGGLPDTQYF. V is TRBV5-4 and J is TRBJ2-3, with TRBD2 matching over 11 bases. With V trimmed by 6 bases and J by 4 bases, 10 bases remained unmatched. The CDR3 sequence is 16 residues long. Germline loops: CDR1 SGHNT, CDR2 YYREEE (reference sequence).

This chain connects TRBV19 to TRBJ2-4; 7 nucleotides align to TRBD1. The CDR3 has 13 residues. The V gene end was trimmed by 9 bases and the J gene end by 4 bases; junction bases not matched to a gene: 6. CDR1 and CDR2 (germline): LNHDA, SQIVND (reference sequence). CDR3 in DNA: TGTGCCAGACCAACAGGGGCAAAAAACATTCAGTACTTC. Its protein product is CARPTGAKNIQYF.

This chain links TRBV5-1 with TRBJ1-4; TRBD1 is a possible D gene (5 bases). Germline V gene data show CDR1 as SGHRS and CDR2 as YFSETQ. Trimming pared 0 bases from V and 6 bases from J, leaving 12 bases between. The CDR3 sequence is 15 residues long. The CDR3 bases are TGCGCCAGCAGCTTGGAGGGGACCGCGCATGAAAAACTGTTTTTT. The encoded protein is CASSLEGTAHEKLFF.

This clonotype occurred once. The chain links TRBV14 to TRBJ2-7, with a tentative D call TRBD1 (6 bases). V was trimmed by 1 base and J by 2 bases, leaving 9 bases between them. The CDR3 has 14 amino acids. The germline CDR1 and CDR2 sequences are SGHDN and FVKESK. The CDR3 is CASSQVPGAYEQYF. In DNA, the CDR3 is TGTGCCAGCAGCCAAGTACCAGGGGCCTACGAGCAGTACTTC. The variable domain in full, with the rest retrieved from reference TRBV14 and TRBJ2-7, is EAGVTQFPSHSVIEKGQTVTLRCDPISGHDNLYWYRRVMGKEIKFLLHFVKESKQDESGMPNNRFLAERTGGTYSTLKVQPAELEDSGVYFCASSQVPGAYEQYFGPGTRLTVT.

This clonotype came up once. The rearrangement links TRBV12-3 or TRBV12-4 to TRBJ2-7, with 8 bases identical to TRBD1. V was pared by 1 base and J by 6 bases, with 5 bases of the junction left unmatched. The CDR3 sequence is 14 residues long. The CDR3 sequence: CASSLGTGYVEQYF. The CDR3 DNA sequence: TGTGCCAGCAGTTTAGGGACAGGGTATGTCGAGCAGTACTTC.

Many counts were recorded for this clonotype. The chain joins TRBV12-3 or TRBV12-4 to TRBJ2-7; D is perhaps TRBD2 (6 bases). The V end was cut by 4 bases, the J end by 4 bases, with 11 bases between. This CDR3 contains 13 residues. CDR3 nucleotides: TGTGCCAGCAGTTCTTCTGCGGGGTACGAGCAGTACTTC. It codes for CASSSSAGYEQYF.

This chain joins TRBV25-1 and TRBJ2-1; D is unclear. Germline V CDR1 and CDR2: MGHDK, SYGVNS. The germline V and J ends were trimmed by 8 bases and 5 bases, with 16 bases remaining between them. The CDR3 totals 14 residues. CDR3 in DNA: TGTGCCAGCGTCGGTCACCACCCTGACAATGAGCAGTTCTTC. Protein product: CASVGHHPDNEQFF. The full variable domain, completed using reference TRBV25-1 and TRBJ2-1, is EADIYQTPRYLVIGTGKKITLECSQTMGHDKMYWYQQDPGMELHLIHYSYGVNSTEKGDLSSESTVSRIRTEHFPLTLESARPSHTSQYLCASVGHHPDNEQFFGPGTRLTVL.

Regarding this clonotype: One end of the junction does not line up with germline, which may come from a read error. V and J are TRBV28 and TRBJ2-5, with 7 bases that match TRBD2. Germline V gene data show CDR1 as MDHEN and CDR2 as SYDVKM. The CDR3 extends over 16 amino acids. CDR3 DNA sequence: TGTGCCAGCAGTTTATTTTTCCGGGAGGAACAAGAGACCCATTACTTC. It is translated as CASSLFFREEQETHYF.

This clonotype was recorded many times. V and J are TRBV7-6 and TRBJ2-7; 12 bases line up with TRBD2. The germline V gene has CDR1 SGHVS and CDR2 FNYEAQ. V lost 5 bases, J lost 6 bases, and 17 bases stayed unmatched. The CDR3 spans 18 residues. CDR3 sequence (DNA): TGTGCCAGCAGCCCGTGGGGGCTGACTAGCGGGGGCGGAGGCGAGCAGTACTTC. Its translation is CASSPWGLTSGGGGEQYF.

The rearrangement uses TRBV5-1 and TRBJ2-5; 9 bases align to TRBD1. V shed 4 bases, J shed 3 bases, and the junction held 4 bases outside the gene matches. CDR3 length: 14 residues. CDR1 is SGHRS, CDR2 YFSETQ, per germline. The CDR3 DNA reads TGCGCCAGCAGCGGGAGGACAGGGGAAGAGACCCAGTACTTC. Protein product: CASSGRTGEETQYF.

The V gene is TRBV2, the J gene TRBJ1-4, with TRBD1 as a possible D gene (5 bases). V lost 0 bases, J lost 9 bases, and 14 bases lay in between. The CDR3 is 15 amino acids. The germline gives CDR1 SNHLY, CDR2 FYNNEI. DNA of the CDR3: TGTGCCAGCAGTGAAGCAACTCACAGGTCCCAAAAACTGTTTTTT. Encoded protein: CASSEATHRSQKLFF.

This chain links TRBV7-8 with TRBJ1-1; D ambiguous. Germline CDR1 SGHVS, CDR2 FQNEAQ. The CDR3 consists of 15 residues. V lost 3 bases and J 11 bases, leaving 22 bases between the germline ends. CDR3 region: CASSFYGEEGNEAFF. CDR3 nucleotide sequence: TGTGCCAGCAGCTTTTACGGGGAGGAAGGAAACGAGGCTTTCTTT. Together with reference TRBV7-8 and TRBJ1-1, the CDR3 gives the full variable domain: GAGVSQSPRYKVAKRGQDVALRCDPISGHVSLFWYQQALGQGPEFLTYFQNEAQLDKSGLPSDRFFAERPEGSVSTLKIQRTQQEDSAVYLCASSFYGEEGNEAFFGQGTRLTVV.

The V call is TRBV28, the J call TRBJ2-2; D gene uncertain. Germline V gene data show CDR1 as MDHEN and CDR2 as SYDVKM. CDR3 length equals 13 residues. The ends were cut back, 5 bases at V and 6 bases at J, with 10 bases in the middle. CDR3 sequence (DNA): TGTGCCAGCAGTCCCGTGGAGTCCGGGGAGCTGTTTTTT. Translated: CASSPVESGELFF.

The sample holds a few counts of this clonotype. The chain recombines TRBV10-3 with TRBJ2-5, with D tentatively TRBD1 (5 bases). Germline assignment: CDR1 ENHRY and CDR2 SYGVKD. Trimming stripped 1 base from V and 5 bases from J, with 17 bases between. The CDR3 totals 16 residues. The CDR3 spells CAISELPPARAETQYF. Here the CDR3 DNA reads TGTGCCATCAGTGAGTTGCCCCCGGCCAGGGCGGAGACCCAGTACTTC.

With regard to this clonotype: A single base separates this from a much larger clone, so it may be a read error. The rearrangement joins TRBV7-4 to TRBJ2-1; 8 bases line up with TRBD2. The CDR3 sequence is 16 residues long. The J segment lost 10 bases and the V segment lost 4 bases, leaving 15 bases of the junction unmatched. The germline CDR1 and CDR2 sequences are SGHVT and SQSDAQ. The CDR3, as DNA: TGTGCCAGCAGCTCTTCCGGGACTAGGGCGTTCAAGGAGCAGTTCTTC. Translated: CASSSSGTRAFKEQFF.

The V call is TRBV7-2, the J call TRBJ2-5; the match to TRBD2 covers 8 bases. Trimming cost V 1 base and J 5 bases; bases outside gene matches: 6. The CDR3 loop spans 15 amino acids. The V gene's germline CDR1 is SGHTA and CDR2 FQGNSA. CDR3 DNA sequence: TGTGCCAGCAGCTTAGGGGGTGCTAGCGGGGAGACCCAGTACTTC. This codes for CASSLGGASGETQYF. Supplemented by reference TRBV7-2 and TRBJ2-5, the full variable domain reads GAGVSQSPSNKVTEKGKDVELRCDPISGHTALYWYRQSLGQGLEFLIYFQGNSAPDKSGLPSDRFSAERTGGSVSTLTIQRTQQEDSAVYLCASSLGGASGETQYFGPGTRLLVL.

A few counts support this clonotype. The chain links TRBV5-1 to TRBJ2-3, with 8 positions matching TRBD1. The V segment lost 0 bases and the J segment 4 bases; nucleotides outside the gene matches: 4. The CDR3 has 15 residues. The germline V gene has CDR1 SGHRS and CDR2 YFSETQ. The CDR3 nucleotides are TGCGCCAGCAGCTTGGACCTACAGGGGGCAGATACGCAGTATTTT. The encoded protein is CASSLDLQGADTQYF. Using reference TRBV5-1 and TRBJ2-3 for the parts outside the CDR3, the full variable domain is KAGVTQTPRYLIKTRGQQVTLSCSPISGHRSVSWYQQTPGQGLQFLFEYFSETQRNKGNFPGRFSGRQFSNSRSEMNVSTLELGDSALYLCASSLDLQGADTQYFGPGTRLTVL.

In this sample, this clonotype turned up a few times. The gene calls are TRBV29-1 and TRBJ1-1, with a weak D call TRBD1 (5 bases). Trimming took off 2 bases at V and 10 bases at J, with 11 bases between the two ends. Germline lookup yields CDR1 SQVTM and CDR2 ANQGSEA. This CDR3 region has 11 residues. The CDR3 sequence is CSVELRVGAFF. The CDR3 coding sequence is TGCAGCGTTGAACTCAGGGTTGGAGCTTTCTTT.

On this clonotype itself: A read error may produce the germline difference seen at one junction end. This chain links TRBV29-1 with TRBJ2-1; 7 bases are a match to TRBD2. CDR1 is SQVTM and CDR2 is ANQGSEA in the germline V gene. This CDR3 has 12 residues. The CDR3 DNA reads TGCAGAGTTGGGGGGGGTTACAATGAGAAGTTCTTC. Translated, it gives CRVGGGYNEKFF.

This clonotype came up a few times. The chain joins TRBV19 to TRBJ2-3, with TRBD2 matching over 14 bases. In germline, CDR1 is LNHDA, CDR2 SQIVND (reference sequence). With 3 bases clipped from V and 3 bases from J, the junction kept 8 bases outside the gene matches. The CDR3 loop spans 18 amino acids. CDR3 region: CASSILPRLAGGTDTQYF. The DNA of the CDR3 is TGTGCCAGTAGTATCCTTCCCCGACTAGCGGGAGGGACAGATACGCAGTATTTT.

This clonotype was detected only a few times. The chain carries TRBV28 and TRBJ2-7; 7 bases align to TRBD1. This CDR3 has 13 amino acids. Germline CDR1 reads MDHEN; CDR2 reads SYDVKM. With 7 bases clipped from V and 0 bases from J, the junction kept 3 bases outside the gene matches. The CDR3 DNA follows: TGTGCCAGCACCAGGGGGTCCTCCTACGAGCAGTACTTC. This sequence encodes CASTRGSSYEQYF.

This rearrangement joins TRBV27 to TRBJ2-3; D perhaps matches TRBD2 (6 bases). CDR1 MNHEY and CDR2 SMNVEV come from the germline V gene (reference sequence). The CDR3 loop spans 18 amino acids. V dropped 3 bases and J dropped 5 bases, with 24 bases sitting between them. As DNA, the CDR3 is TGTGCCAGCAGTTTTGGGGCTAGCGTTAGGTTGCGGGGAGATACGCAGTATTTT. Its translation: CASSFGASVRLRGDTQYF.

This clonotype was picked up a small number of times. This rearrangement joins TRBV19 to TRBJ2-1; TRBD2 aligns across 11 bases. The CDR3 has 15 amino acids. J lost 5 bases, V lost 6 bases, and 6 bases had no gene match. Germline V gene data show CDR1 as LNHDA and CDR2 as SQIVND (reference sequence). The CDR3 protein is CASRLTSGGHNEQFF. The CDR3 coding sequence is TGTGCCAGTAGACTTACTAGCGGGGGCCACAATGAGCAGTTCTTC.

There are a few counts of this clonotype. The J gene is TRBJ2-2, the V gene TRBV28, with unresolved D. Looked up from germline, CDR1 is MDHEN and CDR2 is SYDVKM. V was shortened by 6 bases and J by 6 bases, with 5 bases between the two germline ends. The CDR3 length is 11 residues. CDR3 sequence: CASRDPGELFF. The CDR3 DNA reads as TGTGCCAGCAGGGACCCCGGGGAGCTGTTTTTT.